These 10 T cell receptor beta chains were sequenced from one sample in a study of human T cells and chemical hapten exposure. Indicated time point: healthy volunteer bleed at 2 weeks. Unfractionated whole blood was the source of the extracted total RNA. TCRdb passed the RACE reads through MiXCR, listing each CDR3 protein once. This sample has just over 90,000 distinct CDR3 sequences, with roughly 8% found just once. The sequenced sample was whole blood. These receptors were obtained from a female donor in good health. Some clones in this sample may be carry-over from other donors' samples.

This clonotype appeared many times. The V and J genes are TRBV20-1 and TRBJ1-2; TRBD1 might be the D (6 bases). The CDR3 contains 17 residues. Germline V gene lookup returns CDR1 DFQATT and CDR2 SNEGSKA (reference sequence). Deletions cut 5 bases from V and 2 bases from J, with 24 bases between. CDR3 residues: CSALPAAHRAINYGYTF. Here the CDR3 DNA reads TGCAGTGCTCTACCAGCCGCCCACAGGGCCATAAACTATGGCTACACCTTC.

The V and J genes are TRBV7-3 and TRBJ1-2; maybe TRBD1 (5 bases). CDR1 is SGHTA and CDR2 is FQGTGA in the germline V gene. This CDR3 spans 13 amino acids. Trimming took off 5 bases at V and 8 bases at J, with 15 bases between the two ends. The CDR3 region is CASSPGRQSGYTF. In DNA, the CDR3 is TGTGCCAGCAGCCCAGGGCGGCAGTCCGGCTACACCTTC. Combining the CDR3 with reference TRBV7-3 and TRBJ1-2 gives the whole variable domain GAGVSQTPSNKVTEKGKYVELRCDPISGHTALYWYRQSLGQGPEFLIYFQGTGAADDSGLPNDRFFAVRPEGSVSTLKIQRTERGDSAVYLCASSPGRQSGYTFGSGTRLTVV.

This clonotype was counted a few times. V and J are TRBV29-1 and TRBJ2-7; 10 positions agree with TRBD2. V shed 5 bases and J 4 bases; nucleotides not matched to a gene: 11. The CDR3 is 15 residues long. Germline-derived CDR1 and CDR2 are SQVTM and ANQGSEA. CDR3 bases: TGCAGCGTTTCCCTATCGGCTAGCGGGAGTTACGAGCAGTACTTC. Translating it yields CSVSLSASGSYEQYF.

This clonotype was seen a few times. The gene calls are TRBV7-9 and TRBJ2-1; perhaps TRBD2 as D (5 bases). Germline V gives CDR1 SEHNR, CDR2 FQNEAQ (reference sequence). The ends were cut back, 2 bases at V and 7 bases at J, with 15 bases in the middle. This CDR3 has 15 residues. For the CDR3, the DNA is TGTGCCAGCAGCTTACCACCGCTTGAGGGAAATGAGCAGTTCTTC. This codes for CASSLPPLEGNEQFF.

This clonotype has only a few counts. V gene TRBV5-1 combines with J gene TRBJ2-6; no clear D gene. The CDR3 sequence is 14 residues long. CDR1 SGHRS and CDR2 YFSETQ come from the germline V gene. V lost 7 bases, J lost 2 bases, and 10 bases lay in between. The CDR3 is CASGLGTGANVLTF. CDR3 in DNA: TGCGCCAGCGGGTTGGGGACTGGGGCCAACGTCCTGACTTTC.

This clonotype turned up a few times. The chain couples TRBV14 to TRBJ2-5; D ambiguous. The CDR3 has 13 residues. Germline V gene data show CDR1 as SGHDN and CDR2 as FVKESK. The V and J ends lost 4 bases and 2 bases respectively, with 8 bases between them. CDR3 DNA sequence: TGTGCCAGCAGCCGGAAACGTCAAGAGACCCAGTACTTC. Translation: CASSRKRQETQYF.

This clonotype has a handful of counts. The V and J genes are TRBV20-1 and TRBJ2-3; D is uncertain. The CDR3 spans 14 residues. Deletions cut 6 bases from V and 2 bases from J, with 15 bases between. CDR1 and CDR2 (germline): DFQATT, SNEGSKA (reference sequence). The CDR3 nucleotides read TGCAGTGCAAATAGGCCGGGCTTCACAGATACGCAGTATTTT. Translated: CSANRPGFTDTQYF.

The V call is TRBV28, the J call TRBJ2-1; the D gene is possibly TRBD2 (6 bases). Deletions cut 6 bases from V and 4 bases from J, with 16 bases between. This CDR3 is built from 15 residues. Germline loops: CDR1 MDHEN, CDR2 SYDVKM. CDR3 amino acids: CASSLTSSSYNEQFF. The CDR3 DNA sequence: TGTGCCAGCAGCCTTACTAGCAGTTCTTACAATGAGCAGTTCTTC.

This clonotype was counted at least ten times. The chain recombines TRBV20-1 with TRBJ2-1, with 10 bases identical to TRBD2. This CDR3 has 15 residues. With V trimmed by 0 bases and J by 9 bases, 8 bases remained unmatched. The germline V gene encodes CDR1 DFQATT and CDR2 SNEGSKA (reference sequence). The CDR3 coding sequence is TGCAGTGCTAGAGACAGTCTAGCGGGAGAGGTTGAGCAGTTCTTC. This translates into CSARDSLAGEVEQFF.

This clonotype was observed a few times. The chain uses TRBV20-1 and TRBJ2-3; 11 bases align to TRBD2. Losses at the gene ends were 3 bases for V and 6 bases for J; bases not matched to a gene: 5. The V gene's germline CDR1 is DFQATT and CDR2 SNEGSKA (reference sequence). The CDR3 is made up of 14 amino acids. The CDR3 nucleotides are TGCAGTGCTAGTCTACTAGCGGGAGTCGATACGCAGTATTTT. Its protein is CSASLLAGVDTQYF.